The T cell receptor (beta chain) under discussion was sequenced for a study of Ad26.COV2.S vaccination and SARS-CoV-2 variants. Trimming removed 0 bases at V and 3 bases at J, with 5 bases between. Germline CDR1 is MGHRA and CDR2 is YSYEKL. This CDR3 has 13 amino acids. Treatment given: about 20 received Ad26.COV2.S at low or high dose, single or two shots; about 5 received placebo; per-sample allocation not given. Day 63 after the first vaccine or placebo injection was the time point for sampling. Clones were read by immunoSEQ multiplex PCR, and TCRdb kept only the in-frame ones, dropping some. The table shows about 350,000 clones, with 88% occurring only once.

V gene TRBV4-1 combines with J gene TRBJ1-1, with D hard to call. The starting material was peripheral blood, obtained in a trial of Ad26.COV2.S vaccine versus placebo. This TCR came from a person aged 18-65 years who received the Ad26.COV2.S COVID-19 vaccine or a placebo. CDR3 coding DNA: TGCGCCAGCAGCCAAGATGAATACACTGAAGCTTTCTTT. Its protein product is CASSQDEYTEAFF.